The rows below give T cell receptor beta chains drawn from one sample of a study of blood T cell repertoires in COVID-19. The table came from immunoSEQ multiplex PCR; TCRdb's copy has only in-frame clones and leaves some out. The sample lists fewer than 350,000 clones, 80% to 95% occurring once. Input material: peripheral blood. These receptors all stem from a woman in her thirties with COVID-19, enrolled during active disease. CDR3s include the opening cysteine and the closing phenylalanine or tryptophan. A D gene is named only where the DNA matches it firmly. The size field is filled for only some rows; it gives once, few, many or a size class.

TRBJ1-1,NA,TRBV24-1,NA,CATSDARPNTEAFF,TGTGCCACCAGTGATGCCAGGCCGAACACTGAAGCTTTCTTT
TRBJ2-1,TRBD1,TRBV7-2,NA,CASSPRTGARGEQFF,TGTGCCAGCAGCCCCCGCACAGGGGCTAGGGGTGAGCAGTTCTTC
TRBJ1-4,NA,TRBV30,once,CAWSNDNHPGSTNEKLFF,TGTGCCTGGAGTAATGATAACCACCCCGGGAGTACTAATGAAAAACTGTTTTTT
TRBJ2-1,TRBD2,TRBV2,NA,CASSLGLAYNEQFF,TGTGCCAGCAGCCTGGGACTAGCCTACAATGAGCAGTTCTTC
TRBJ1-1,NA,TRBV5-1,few,CASSEGRTGTEAFF,TGCGCCAGCAGCGAAGGACGTACGGGGACTGAAGCTTTCTTT
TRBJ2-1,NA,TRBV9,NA,CASSGPSDDISYNEQFF,TGTGCCAGCAGCGGGCCTAGCGACGATATCTCCTACAATGAGCAGTTCTTC
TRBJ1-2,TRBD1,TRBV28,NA,CASSPSTGPTNYGYTF,TGTGCCAGCAGTCCGTCGACAGGGCCCACTAACTATGGCTACACCTTC
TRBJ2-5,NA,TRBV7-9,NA,CASSLNKETQYF,TGTGCCAGCAGCTTAAACAAAGAGACCCAGTACTTC
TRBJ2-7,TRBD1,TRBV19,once,CASRDRGSYEQYF,TGTGCCAGTAGGGACAGGGGATCCTACGAGCAGTACTTC
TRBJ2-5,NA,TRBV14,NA,CASSRGSETQYF,TGTGCCAGCAGCCGAGGGTCAGAGACCCAGTACTTC
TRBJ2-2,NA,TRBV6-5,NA,CASSSGELFF,TGTGCCAGCAGCTCCGGGGAGCTGTTTTTT
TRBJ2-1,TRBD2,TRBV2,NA,CASSKAGGPYNEQFF,TGTGCCAGCAGTAAAGCGGGAGGGCCCTACAATGAGCAGTTCTTC
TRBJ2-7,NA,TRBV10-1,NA,CASSGSQGSYEQYF,TGCGCCAGCAGTGGGTCACAGGGCTCCTACGAGCAGTACTTC
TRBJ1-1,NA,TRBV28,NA,CASNTWGGSTEAFF,TGTGCCAGCAATACTTGGGGCGGGAGCACTGAAGCTTTCTTT
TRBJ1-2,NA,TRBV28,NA,CASSSPQGQGGYTF,TGTGCCAGCAGTTCCCCCCAGGGGCAAGGTGGCTACACCTTC
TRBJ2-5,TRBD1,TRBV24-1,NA,CATSDLPGGEETQYF,TGTGCCACCAGTGATTTGCCAGGGGGCGAGGAGACCCAGTACTTC
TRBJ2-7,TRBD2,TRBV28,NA,CASSRAGGPHEQYF,TGTGCCAGCAGTCGGGCGGGAGGGCCCCACGAGCAGTACTTC
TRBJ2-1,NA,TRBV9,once,CASSPSSPPGNEQFF,TGTGCCAGCAGCCCCTCTTCACCCCCGGGCAATGAGCAGTTCTTC
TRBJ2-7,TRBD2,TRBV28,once,CASSFSGSYEQYF,TGTGCCAGCAGTTTTAGCGGGAGCTACGAGCAGTACTTC
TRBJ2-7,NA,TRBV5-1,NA,CASSLDRRSYEQYF,TGCGCCAGCAGCTTGGACAGGCGCTCCTACGAGCAGTACTTC
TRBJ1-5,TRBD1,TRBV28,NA,CASPRTGLSMEPQHF,TGTGCCAGCCCTCGGACAGGGCTTAGCATGGAGCCCCAGCATTTT
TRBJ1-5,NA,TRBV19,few,CASSADRDQPQHF,TGTGCCAGTAGTGCTGACCGGGATCAGCCCCAGCATTTT
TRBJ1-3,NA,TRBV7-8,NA,CASSFTGQPGNTIYF,TGTGCCAGCAGCTTCACAGGGCAGCCTGGAAACACCATATATTTT
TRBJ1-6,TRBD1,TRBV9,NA,CASSSSTGGDSPLHF,TGTGCCAGCAGCTCTTCGACAGGGGGAGATTCACCCCTCCACTTT
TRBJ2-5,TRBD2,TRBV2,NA,CASSEAFREGWETQYF,TGTGCCAGCAGTGAAGCGTTTCGGGAGGGCTGGGAGACCCAGTACTTC
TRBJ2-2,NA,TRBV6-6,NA,CASRPDSGTNTGELFF,TGTGCCAGCAGGCCTGATAGCGGTACGAACACCGGGGAGCTGTTTTTT
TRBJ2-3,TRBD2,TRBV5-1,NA,CASMRLAGGTDTQYF,TGCGCCAGCATGAGACTAGCGGGTGGGACAGATACGCAGTATTTT
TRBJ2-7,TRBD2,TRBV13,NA,CASASGAYEQYF,TGTGCCAGCGCTAGCGGCGCCTACGAGCAGTACTTC
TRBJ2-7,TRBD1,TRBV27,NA,CASSAGTGASYEQYF,TGTGCCAGCAGTGCCGGGACAGGGGCCTCCTACGAGCAGTACTTC
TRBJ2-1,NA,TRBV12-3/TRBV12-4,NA,CASRYSRNEQFF,TGTGCCAGCAGGTATAGTCGGAATGAGCAGTTCTTC
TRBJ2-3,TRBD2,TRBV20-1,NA,CSASLAGPVF,TGCAGTGCTAGCTTAGCGGGACCCGTTTTT
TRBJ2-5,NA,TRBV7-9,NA,CASSLASVGTQYF,TGTGCCAGCAGCTTAGCCAGCGTAGGGACCCAGTACTTC
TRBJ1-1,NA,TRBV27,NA,CASSLHGGTEAFF,TGTGCCAGCAGTTTACACGGCGGGACTGAAGCTTTCTTT
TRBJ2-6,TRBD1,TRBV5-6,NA,CASSRLTGDFSGANVLTF,TGTGCCAGCAGCCGGTTGACAGGGGATTTTTCTGGGGCCAACGTCCTGACTTTC
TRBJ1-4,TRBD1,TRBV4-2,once,CASSQVGQGNEKLFF,TGTGCCAGCAGCCAAGTGGGACAGGGTAACGAAAAACTGTTTTTT
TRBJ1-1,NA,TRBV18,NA,CASSPTELGGRTEAFF,TGTGCCAGCTCACCTACCGAATTAGGGGGTAGGACTGAAGCTTTCTTT
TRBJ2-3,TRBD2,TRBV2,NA,CASSLKGLAGGAHTDTQYF,TGTGCCAGCAGCCTGAAGGGACTAGCGGGAGGGGCCCACACAGATACGCAGTATTTT
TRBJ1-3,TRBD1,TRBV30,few,CAWSGRAARTGDRGNTIYF,TGTGCCTGGAGTGGAAGGGCCGCCAGGACAGGGGATCGGGGAAACACCATATATTTT
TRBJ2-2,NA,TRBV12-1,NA,CASSPGGLPGELFF,TGTGCCAGCAGCCCAGGGGGACTTCCCGGGGAGCTGTTTTTT
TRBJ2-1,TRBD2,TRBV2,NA,CASSETGGSYNEQFF,TGTGCCAGCAGTGAAACAGGCGGGAGTTACAATGAGCAGTTCTTC
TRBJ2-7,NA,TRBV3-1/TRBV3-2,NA,CASSQASGTSEQYF,TGTGCCAGCAGCCAAGCTTCTGGGACTTCCGAGCAGTACTTC
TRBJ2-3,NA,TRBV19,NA,CASSIDRGYPTDTQYF,TGTGCCAGTAGTATAGATAGGGGCTATCCCACAGATACGCAGTATTTT
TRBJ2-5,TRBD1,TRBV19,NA,CASSGTGGSTQYF,TGTGCCAGTAGTGGGACAGGGGGCTCGACCCAGTACTTC
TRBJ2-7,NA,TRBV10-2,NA,CASSGWTPFPYEQYF,TGCGCCAGCAGTGGATGGACTCCCTTCCCCTACGAGCAGTACTTC
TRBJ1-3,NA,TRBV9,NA,CASSTRTGSSGNTIYF,TGTGCCAGCAGCACCAGGACGGGAAGCTCTGGAAACACCATATATTTT
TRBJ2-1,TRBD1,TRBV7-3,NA,CASSLEGQGYNEQFF,TGTGCCAGCAGCTTGGAGGGACAGGGCTACAATGAGCAGTTCTTC
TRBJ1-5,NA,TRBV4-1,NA,CASSQGRQVYQPQHF,TGCGCCAGCAGCCAAGGCCGACAGGTATATCAGCCCCAGCATTTT
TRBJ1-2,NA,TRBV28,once,CASSLDRRTHGYTF,TGTGCCAGCAGTTTAGACAGGAGAACACATGGCTACACCTTC
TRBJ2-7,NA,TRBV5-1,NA,CASSFDKTYEQYF,TGCGCCAGCAGCTTTGACAAAACCTACGAGCAGTACTTC
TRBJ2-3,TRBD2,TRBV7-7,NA,CASSPGLAGSTDTQYF,TGTGCTAGCAGCCCGGGACTAGCGGGTTCCACAGATACGCAGTATTTT
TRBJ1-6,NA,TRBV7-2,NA,CASSPTSYNSPLHF,TGTGCCAGCAGCCCGACAAGTTATAATTCACCCCTCCACTTT
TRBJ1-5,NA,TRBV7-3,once,CASSRSLGQPQHF,TGTGCCAGCAGCCGGTCCCTAGGTCAGCCCCAGCATTTT
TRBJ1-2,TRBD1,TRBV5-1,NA,CASSLGNRGPYGYTF,TGCGCCAGCAGCTTGGGGAACAGGGGGCCCTATGGCTACACCTTC